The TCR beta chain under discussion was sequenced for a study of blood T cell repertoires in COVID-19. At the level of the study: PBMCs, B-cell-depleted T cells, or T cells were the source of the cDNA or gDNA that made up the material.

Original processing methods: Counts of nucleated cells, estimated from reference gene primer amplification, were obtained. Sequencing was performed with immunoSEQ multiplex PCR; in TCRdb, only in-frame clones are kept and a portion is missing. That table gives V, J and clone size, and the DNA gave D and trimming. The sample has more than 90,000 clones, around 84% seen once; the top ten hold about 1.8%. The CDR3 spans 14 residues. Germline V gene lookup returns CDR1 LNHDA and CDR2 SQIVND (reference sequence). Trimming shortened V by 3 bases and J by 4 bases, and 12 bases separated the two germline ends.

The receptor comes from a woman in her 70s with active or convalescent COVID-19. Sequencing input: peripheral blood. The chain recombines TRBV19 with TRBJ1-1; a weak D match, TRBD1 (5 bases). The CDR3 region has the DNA TGTGCCAGTAGTATCCCGGCCAGGGCCACTGAAGCTTTCTTT. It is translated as CASSIPARATEAFF.